The clone carrying this TCR beta chain showed up just once. The data stem from a study of blood T cell repertoires in COVID-19. Study background: The United States, Italy and Spain supplied acute and convalescent COVID-19 samples. The cDNA or gDNA used as material had been derived from T cells, B-cell-depleted T cells, or PBMCs.

Original analysis: For nucleated cells, counts were estimated from reference gene primer amplification. Repertoires were generated with immunoSEQ multiplex PCR, while TCRdb's copy carries only in-frame clones and drops some. The DNA was the basis for D and trimming; V, J and clone size are from that table. The sample contains 350,000 or so clones, roughly 89% of which appear only once. The CDR3 is made up of 17 amino acids. V dropped 1 base and J dropped 0 bases, with 13 bases sitting between them. Germline lookup yields CDR1 LGHDT and CDR2 YNNKEL (reference sequence). The clonotype comes from a woman in her sixties or seventies with COVID-19, enrolled during active disease. Specimen: peripheral blood. The V call is TRBV3-1 (or the pseudogene TRBV3-2), the J call TRBJ1-3, with a tentative D call TRBD1 (5 bases). CDR3 sequence (DNA): TGTGCCAGCAGCCAAGGACAGCAAGCTTTCTCTGGAAACACCATATATTTT. Protein sequence: CASSQGQQAFSGNTIYF.